This T cell receptor (beta chain) was documented in a study of T cell repertoires in cytomegalovirus infection. The study, taken as a whole, reports: What dominated the ex vivo response were HLA-C-restricted CMV-specific TCR beta clonotypes.

There are a few counts of this clonotype. Its antigen is not known. TCRdb passed the reads through MiXCR, listing each CDR3 protein once. Among fewer than 250,000 distinct CDR3 sequences, about 12% were seen once, and the ten largest hold around 1.6%. The sequence derives from a human donor in good health (CMV status not recorded). Some clones in this sample may be carry-over from other donors' samples. Sequenced material: PBMCs.

CDR3 region: CASSYVGGLEQYF. The DNA for the CDR3 is TGTGCCAGCAGTTACGTGGGGGGGCTGGAGCAGTACTTC. J is TRBJ2-7 and V is TRBV6-2 or TRBV6-3; TRBD2 is a possible D gene (7 bases). The CDR3 consists of 13 residues. The ends were cut back, 2 bases at V and 7 bases at J, with 12 bases in the middle. Germline CDR1 MNHEY, CDR2 SVGEGT.